Included here is one TCR beta chain sequence, with context. Its specificity is not known. The data are from a study of read filtering for tumor transcriptome and immune sequencing. Study-level information: Revised staging placed eight or nine patients in R-ISS I, about 17 in II, six or seven in III. Transcriptome libraries were built from DNase-treated RNA. Study-wide points: Correlation between methods rose after single-read clonotypes were removed.

This library used about 400 ng RNA and molecular barcoded adaptors spanning alpha/delta and beta/gamma chains. TCRdb passed the reads through MiXCR, listing each CDR3 protein once. The repertoire holds fewer than 75,000 distinct CDR3 sequences, with 20% to 25% as singletons. Sampling of bone marrow took place during active disease in every patient. This CDR3 region has 13 residues. Deletions cut 3 bases from V and 1 base from J, with 6 bases between. CDR1 and CDR2 (germline): KGHSH, LQKENI. The receptor's source is a donor older than 35 with multiple myeloma. The sample was a population of CD138-negative cells sorted from bone marrow. V is TRBV18 and J is TRBJ1-1; D unresolved. CDR3 residues: CASSPGENTEAFF. The CDR3 coding sequence is TGTGCCAGCTCACCCGGGGAGAACACTGAAGCTTTCTTT.